The entry that follows covers one TCR beta chain sequence. Its specificity is not known. Generation of TCR beta libraries employed quantitative 5'-RACE incorporating molecular barcodes. TCRdb ran MiXCR on the 5' RACE reads and lists one entry per CDR3 protein. This sample has 500,000 to 550,000 distinct CDR3 sequences, with roughly 13% found just once. These data come from a study of CD8 T cells in ankylosing spondylitis. Notes on the study in general: Typical of ankylosing spondylitis blood, it appeared, was a TCR beta motif of 7 or 8 highly homologous variants. Clones linked to disease were reported to show significant enrichment in matched ankylosing spondylitis synovial fluid. Existing reports had already noted some motif variants in reactive arthritis synovial fluid and blood. Clones linked to the disease showed a CD8+ phenotype. They occurred at relatively low frequencies in peripheral blood.

Trimming stripped 4 bases from V and 1 base from J, with 11 bases between. CDR1 and CDR2 (germline): SGHDT, YYEEEE. The CDR3 is made up of 15 amino acids. The sequenced sample consisted of blood, either unsorted or a sorted T cell fraction (not recorded which). V is TRBV5-6 and J is TRBJ1-4; D not certain. The receptor was derived from a male donor with ankylosing spondylitis. CDR3 region: CASSQYTLTNEKLFF. Written as DNA, the CDR3 is TGTGCCAGCAGCCAATATACGTTAACTAATGAAAAACTGTTTTTT. Variable domain in full (rest from reference TRBV5-6 and TRBJ1-4): DAGVTQSPTHLIKTRGQQVTLRCSPKSGHDTVSWYQQALGQGPQFIFQYYEEEERQRGNFPDRFSGHQFPNYSSELNVNALLLGDSALYLCASSQYTLTNEKLFFGSGTQLSVL.